These T cell receptor beta chains were read from a single sample in a study of regulatory T cells in long-lasting Graves disease. Each CDR3 protein is one row after TCRdb ran MiXCR on the multiplex PCR reads. This table holds about 430,000 distinct CDR3 sequences, roughly 23% found once. Sequenced here: peripheral blood mononuclear cells (PBMCs), sampled when the disease was refractory, from a patient treated with antithyroid drugs. These receptor sequences come from a female donor with Graves disease. The CDR3 runs from the conserved cysteine through the conserved F or W. D genes are given only for firm matches. Clone size is given for some rows only: seen once, a few or many times, or a class if the clone is expanded.

many TRBJ1-5 TRBD1 TRBV5-8 TGTGCCAGCAGCTTGGCCGGGACAGGGGATCAGCCCCAGCATTTT CASSLAGTGDQPQHF
many TRBJ1-2 - TRBV28 TGTGCCAGCAGTTTACAACCGCGAGGTGGCTATGGCTACACCTTC CASSLQPRGGYGYTF
- TRBJ2-1 TRBD2 TRBV20-1 TGCAGTGCTAGAGACCGGGAGGGCCCCTACAATGAGCAGTTCTTC CSARDREGPYNEQFF
few TRBJ2-7 - TRBV15 TGTGCCACCAGCAGGGACCTAGGGGGGGACCCCTACGAGCAGTACTTC CATSRDLGGDPYEQYF
many TRBJ1-2 TRBD1 TRBV6-1 TGTGCCAGCAGTCCCTGGACAGGACCATTCTATGGCTACACCTTC CASSPWTGPFYGYTF
- TRBJ2-7 TRBD1 TRBV19 TGTGCCAGTAGTTCGCTCGGACAGGGGGGAGACTACGAGCAGTACTTC CASSSLGQGGDYEQYF
many TRBJ2-7 TRBD1 TRBV7-3 TGTGCCAGCAGCGTATCCGGCGACAGGGTCTACTCCTACGAGCAGTACTTC CASSVSGDRVYSYEQYF
- TRBJ2-2 TRBD2 TRBV30 TGTGCCTGGAGTACTAGCGGGGGGAACACCGGGGAGCTGTTTTTT CAWSTSGGNTGELFF
many TRBJ2-2 - TRBV6-1 TGTGCCAGCAGTACGGGCCCAACCGGGGAGCTGTTTTTT CASSTGPTGELFF
many TRBJ1-5 TRBD1 TRBV28 TGTGCCAGCAGTTTCTCCCAACCACTCCACGACAGGGCAGGGAGCAATCAGCCCCAGCATTTT CASSFSQPLHDRAGSNQPQHF
many TRBJ2-4 - TRBV3-1 TGTGCCAGCAGTGATGCCCTCTCGATTCAGTACTTC CASSDALSIQYF
many TRBJ2-7 TRBD2 TRBV6-1 TGTGCCAGCAGTAGGGGACTAGCGGGTGAAGAGCAGTACTTC CASSRGLAGEEQYF
many TRBJ2-3 TRBD2 TRBV27 TGTGCCAGCAGTTTCGGCGGGAGATTAGGTACGCAGTATTTT CASSFGGRLGTQYF
- TRBJ2-7 TRBD2 TRBV20-1 TGCAGTGCTAGACGGGTAGCGGGATGGGAGCAGTACTTC CSARRVAGWEQYF
many TRBJ2-2 - TRBV2 TGTGCCAGCAGTGAAGCGCTAGGCATCGGGGCCACCGGGGAGCTGTTTTTT CASSEALGIGATGELFF
- TRBJ1-1 - TRBV5-1 TGTGCCAGCAGTTTGATTGGGGGAGCCACTGAAGCTTTCTTT CASSLIGGATEAFF
few TRBJ1-1 - TRBV20-1 TGCAGTGCTAGGACGGCTGCAACAGAAGCTTTCTTT CSARTAATEAFF
many TRBJ2-7 TRBD1 TRBV28 TGTGCCAGCAGTCCGGGACAGGGGTCGAGCTCCTACGAGCAGTACTTC CASSPGQGSSSYEQYF
many TRBJ1-2 - TRBV18 TGTGCCAGCTCGGCGGACAGAAACTATGGCTACACCTTC CASSADRNYGYTF
- TRBJ2-2 - TRBV5-1 TGCGCCAGCAGCCCCTCTAGCCAGGTAGCCGGGGAGCTGTTTTTT CASSPSSQVAGELFF
many TRBJ2-7 TRBD2 TRBV20-1 TGCAGTGCGCCACTAGCGGCAAGGCCCTACGAGCAGTACTTC CSAPLAARPYEQYF
many TRBJ1-5 TRBD1 TRBV28 TGTGCCAGCAGTTTGCCGAACAGGGGGCCTTATCAGCCCCAGCATTTT CASSLPNRGPYQPQHF
many TRBJ2-7 TRBD2 TRBV28 TGTGCCAGCAGTTTCACTAGCGGTCCCTACGAGCAGTACTTC CASSFTSGPYEQYF
once TRBJ1-3 - TRBV13 TGTGCCAGCAGCTTAGACCGCTTTGGAAACACCATATATTTT CASSLDRFGNTIYF
- TRBJ2-7 - TRBV29-1 TGCAGCGTTATGAAGGGGGGGGTCAGAACGCGCTACGAGCAGTACTTC CSVMKGGVRTRYEQYF
many TRBJ1-5 - TRBV11-2 TGTGCCAGCTCACCGGGGGGTGGCAATCAGCCCCAGCATTTT CASSPGGGNQPQHF
- TRBJ1-2 - TRBV14 TGTGCCAGCAGCCAAGGATACGGATATGGCTACACCTTC CASSQGYGYGYTF
many TRBJ1-1 - TRBV5-5 TGTGCCAGCAGTCGTACCAGGAAGAGTAGTGAAGCTTTCTTT CASSRTRKSSEAFF
- TRBJ2-5 - TRBV9 TGTGCCAGCAGCGTAGACGTCTTCTATAAAGCCCAGTACTTC CASSVDVFYKAQYF
few TRBJ1-6 - TRBV14 TGTGCCAGCAGCCAGGGCCACCAAAGCTCCTATAATTCACCCCTCCACTTT CASSQGHQSSYNSPLHF
many TRBJ2-5 TRBD1 TRBV29-1 TGCAGCGTTTACGGGACAGGCCAAGAGACCCAGTACTTC CSVYGTGQETQYF
many TRBJ1-5 - TRBV6-1 TGTGCCAGCAGTGAACGGGGGAATCAGCCCCAGCATTTT CASSERGNQPQHF
- TRBJ2-5 - TRBV6-2/TRBV6-3 TGTGCCAGCAGTGAAGCGGGTGGGATACAAGAGACCCAGTACTTC CASSEAGGIQETQYF
- TRBJ1-1 - TRBV25-1 TGTGCCAGCAGTGCTCACACTGAAGCTTTCTTT CASSAHTEAFF
- TRBJ2-1 - TRBV14 TGTGCCAGCAGCCCTAAAGTCCTGGGCCCTCGGAAGGATGAGCAGTTCTTC CASSPKVLGPRKDEQFF
- TRBJ2-5 TRBD2 TRBV29-1 TGCAGCGTCTCTAGCGGGAGTAAGGAGACCCAGTACTTC CSVSSGSKETQYF
- TRBJ2-5 - TRBV7-7 TGTGCCAGCAGCTTCGGGCGGGGTTTTTACGAGACCCAGTACTTC CASSFGRGFYETQYF
- TRBJ2-5 - TRBV6-1 TGTGCCAGTAAGCTGACGAATTCTGGGAAGACCCAGTACTTC CASKLTNSGKTQYF
many TRBJ1-2 - TRBV6-1 TGTGCCAGCAGTGAAGGGCCAGGCAGCAACTATGGCTACACCTTC CASSEGPGSNYGYTF
many TRBJ1-5 - TRBV19 TGTGCCAGTAGTCTGGACACACCTAGCAATCAGCCCCAGCATTTT CASSLDTPSNQPQHF
many TRBJ1-1 - TRBV18 TGTGCCAGCTCACCACCGGGGGCGAGAGCTGAAGCTTTCTTT CASSPPGARAEAFF
- TRBJ2-7 TRBD2 TRBV2 TGTGCCAGCAGTGTCCTAGCGGGTGATTACTACGAGCAGTACTTC CASSVLAGDYYEQYF
few TRBJ1-2 - TRBV5-1 TGCGCCAGCAGCTTGGAGGCCTACAGACACTATGGCTACACCTTC CASSLEAYRHYGYTF
few TRBJ1-2 - TRBV20-1 TGCAGTGCTAGAGATTTGGACGGCGGCTATGGCTACACCTTC CSARDLDGGYGYTF
- TRBJ2-7 - TRBV20-1 TGCAGTGCTAGACCAAGGGCCTCATCCTACGAGCAGTACTTC CSARPRASSYEQYF
many TRBJ1-1 - TRBV28 TGTGCCAGCAGTTTAGGCGGGGGAGGGAGTGAAGCTTTCTTT CASSLGGGGSEAFF
- TRBJ2-7 - TRBV3-1 TGTGCCAGCAGTTTTCCTGGAGCCTCCTACGAGCAGTACTTC CASSFPGASYEQYF
- TRBJ1-1 TRBD1 TRBV20-1 TGCAGTGCTAGAGAAGGGGGCGCATGGGAAGCTTTCTTT CSAREGGAWEAFF
few TRBJ2-3 TRBD1 TRBV5-4 TGTGCCAGCAGCGCCGACAGGGGGCGCGAAGATACGCAGTATTTT CASSADRGREDTQYF
many TRBJ1-1 - TRBV30 TGTGCCTGGACGAGGACTACCACTGAAGCTTTCTTT CAWTRTTTEAFF
- TRBJ2-3 TRBD2 TRBV29-1 TGCAGCGTTGAGGGTGTGGGGACTAGCAGAGCGGCGGATACGCAGTATTTT CSVEGVGTSRAADTQYF
few TRBJ1-1 - TRBV5-1 TGCGCCAGCAGCTTTCGGGCTGAGAACACTGAAGCTTTCTTT CASSFRAENTEAFF
- TRBJ1-1 - TRBV20-1 TGCAGTGCTTGGGTGAAAAACACTGAAGCTTTCTTT CSAWVKNTEAFF
- TRBJ1-2 - TRBV20-1 TGCAGTGCTAGAGCCGGGCCCGGGGGCTACACCTTC CSARAGPGGYTF
many TRBJ1-5 - TRBV27 TGTGCCAGCAGTAGCTTAGCGGGGGATCAGCCCCAGCATTTT CASSSLAGDQPQHF
many TRBJ2-4 TRBD2 TRBV27 TGTGCCAGCAGTCCCCGGACTAGCGAGGGACTAGCCAAAAACATTCAGTACTTC CASSPRTSEGLAKNIQYF
many TRBJ2-7 - TRBV27 TGTGCCAGCAGTCCAGGCGCGTTGTCCTACGAGCAGTACTTC CASSPGALSYEQYF